This TCR beta chain was sequenced in a study of PD-1 blockade in classical Hodgkin lymphoma. The ends were cut back, 1 base at V and 4 bases at J, with 7 bases in the middle. CDR1 and CDR2 from the germline V gene are SGHDN and FVKESK. The CDR3 covers 14 residues. Assay: immunoSEQ multiplex PCR; the TCRdb copy retains only in-frame clones and omits some. There are 20,000 to 25,000 clones in the sample; around 80% occur only once, and nearly 8% lies in the top ten. Every patient had relapsed following autologous stem cell transplantation, and cohorts differed in brentuximab vedotin exposure. The receptor comes from a human donor with classical Hodgkin lymphoma. The sample consisted of peripheral blood mononuclear cells (PBMCs), taken before the second cycle of nivolumab. This chain uses TRBV14 with TRBJ2-2; unclear D gene. The CDR3 DNA follows: TGTGCCAGCAGCCAAGTTTACGTCACCGGGGAGCTGTTTTTT. The encoded protein is CASSQVYVTGELFF.